This entry lists 11 T cell receptor beta chains sequenced from one sample in a study of shared clonotypes between healthy human individuals. Only in-frame clones appear in the TCRdb table, and some are missing; sequencing was by immunoSEQ multiplex PCR. The sample includes approximately 480,000 clones, about three quarters of them seen just once. Sequencing was carried out using PBMCs. These receptors originate from a middle-aged woman in good health. Some clones in this sample may be carry-over from other donors' samples.

The gene calls are TRBV29-1 and TRBJ2-1; a possible D gene is TRBD2 (6 bases). V lost 6 bases, J lost 1 base, and 10 bases lay in between. This CDR3 has 13 amino acids. CDR1 SQVTM and CDR2 ANQGSEA come from the germline V gene. CDR3 nucleotide sequence: TGCAGCGTCGGAGGGACGTCCTACAATGAGCAGTTCTTC. This gives the protein CSVGGTSYNEQFF.

The gene calls are TRBV7-8 and TRBJ2-3; D gene uncertain. Deletions cut 4 bases from V and 4 bases from J, with 6 bases between. The CDR3 has 12 amino acids. CDR1 and CDR2 (germline): SGHVS, FQNEAQ. The CDR3 sequence: CASSYPADTQYF. CDR3 DNA sequence: TGTGCCAGCAGCTATCCAGCAGATACGCAGTATTTT.

This clone was seen a single time. The V and J genes are TRBV28 and TRBJ2-2, with TRBD2 matching 10 bases. Germline CDR1 is MDHEN and CDR2 is SYDVKM. Losses at the gene ends were 3 bases for V and 4 bases for J; bases not matched to a gene: 11. The CDR3 is made up of 18 amino acids. CDR3 region: CASSFGLAGVLSTGELFF. CDR3 in DNA: TGTGCCAGCAGTTTCGGGCTAGCGGGAGTATTAAGCACCGGGGAGCTGTTTTTT.

The chain recombines TRBV30 with TRBJ2-4; tentatively, D is TRBD1 (5 bases). The CDR3 extends over 17 amino acids. Trimming removed 0 bases from V and 0 bases from J, with 15 bases in between. Germline V gene sequence: CDR1 GTSNPN, CDR2 SVGIG (reference sequence). The CDR3 coding sequence is TGTGCCTGGAGTGTACGGTTCCAGGGTGAAGCCAAAAACATTCAGTACTTC. Protein sequence: CAWSVRFQGEAKNIQYF.

The CDR3 region is CASSGDSRELFF. The CDR3, as DNA: TGTGCCAGCAGCGGGGACAGTCGTGAGCTGTTTTTT. The chain joins TRBV7-8 to TRBJ2-2, with 7 bases matching TRBD1. The germline V gene encodes CDR1 SGHVS and CDR2 FQNEAQ. The trim removed 5 bases at V and 11 bases at J, leaving 5 bases unmatched. There are 12 residues in the CDR3.

The gene calls are TRBV7-2 and TRBJ1-2, with D perhaps matching TRBD1 (6 bases). Germline V gene sequence: CDR1 SGHTA, CDR2 FQGNSA. This CDR3 region has 14 residues. Trimming left V 5 bases short and J 5 bases short, with 15 bases between. CDR3 sequence reads: CASSPYRETYGYTF. CDR3 DNA: TGTGCCAGCAGCCCATACAGGGAGACTTATGGCTACACCTTC.

The chain couples TRBV5-1 to TRBJ1-5; D might be TRBD1 (6 bases). V was pared by 3 bases and J by 9 bases, with 16 bases between. This CDR3 has 14 residues. Looked up from germline, CDR1 is SGHRS and CDR2 is YFSETQ. CDR3 amino acids: CASSSYREGAPQHF. The CDR3 region has the DNA TGCGCCAGCAGCTCATACAGGGAGGGTGCGCCCCAGCATTTT.

The CDR3 sequence is CASRPQQGLGSPLHF. The DNA for the CDR3 is TGTGCCAGCAGACCTCAACAGGGTCTTGGTTCACCCCTCCACTTT. The V call is TRBV28, the J call TRBJ1-6; possibly TRBD1 for D (6 bases). Per the germline V gene, CDR1 is MDHEN and CDR2 is SYDVKM. With 6 bases removed from V and 9 bases from J, the gap between germline ends came to 18 bases. The CDR3 sequence is 15 residues long.

This sequence joins TRBV4-1 and TRBJ2-2; D call uncertain. The CDR3 length is 13 residues. Trimming removed 4 bases from V and 6 bases from J, with 9 bases in between. Germline V gene data show CDR1 as MGHRA and CDR2 as YSYEKL. CDR3 sequence reads: CASSLPGAGELFF. The CDR3 DNA follows: TGCGCCAGCAGCCTCCCTGGGGCCGGGGAGCTGTTTTTT.

V and J are TRBV7-2 and TRBJ2-7, with D possibly being TRBD2 (6 bases). Trimming took off 6 bases at V and 6 bases at J, with 9 bases between the two ends. CDR3 size: 11 residues. Germline V lookup: CDR1 SGHTA, CDR2 FQGNSA. Written as DNA, the CDR3 is TGTGCCAGCAGGGGGGGTCCCGAGCAGTACTTC. Protein: CASRGGPEQYF.

About this clone: With a much larger clone just one base away, this may be a read error. The J gene is TRBJ2-1, the V gene TRBV11-1; 13 nucleotides agree with TRBD2. This CDR3 has 15 residues. V was clipped by 5 bases and J by 6 bases; unmatched bases: 4. Germline values: CDR1 SGHAT, CDR2 FQDESV (reference sequence). The CDR3 sequence: CASSPGLAGVNEQFF. CDR3 sequence (DNA): TGTGCCAGCAGCCCCGGACTAGCGGGGGTCAATGAGCAGTTCTTC.